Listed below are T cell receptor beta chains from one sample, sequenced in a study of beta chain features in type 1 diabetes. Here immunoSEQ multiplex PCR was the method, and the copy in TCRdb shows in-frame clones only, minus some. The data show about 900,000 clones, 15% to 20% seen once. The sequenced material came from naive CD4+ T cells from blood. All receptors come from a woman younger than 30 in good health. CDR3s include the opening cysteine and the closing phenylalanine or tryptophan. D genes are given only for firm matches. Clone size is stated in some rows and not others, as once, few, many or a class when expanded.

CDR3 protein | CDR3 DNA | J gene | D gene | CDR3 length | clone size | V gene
CASGTGRPSNYGYTF | TGTGCCAGTGGGACAGGGCGACCGTCTAACTATGGCTACACCTTC | TRBJ1-2 | TRBD1 | 15 | . | TRBV19
CASSPRSGTSHGELFF | TGTGCCAGCTCACCACGTTCCGGGACTAGCCACGGGGAGCTGTTTTTT | TRBJ2-2 | TRBD2 | 16 | few | TRBV18
CASSQDRDASTDTQYF | TGCGCCAGCAGCCAAGATCGGGACGCGAGCACAGATACGCAGTATTTT | TRBJ2-3 | . | 16 | few | TRBV4-3
CASSVGRGTTEQYF | TGTGCCAGCAGCGTAGGTCGGGGAACGACCGAGCAGTACTTC | TRBJ2-7 | . | 14 | few | TRBV9
CASSMRATHNEQFF | TGTGCCAGTAGTATGCGGGCTACGCACAATGAGCAGTTCTTC | TRBJ2-1 | . | 14 | few | TRBV19
CASSSIQGRSYNEQFF | TGTGCCAGCAGTTCAATTCAGGGCCGCTCCTACAATGAGCAGTTCTTC | TRBJ2-1 | . | 16 | few | TRBV6-6
CASSSTGYGYTF | TGTGCCAGCAGCTCAACAGGTTATGGCTACACCTTC | TRBJ1-2 | . | 12 | . | TRBV7-8
CSVEERTGPNTEAFF | TGCAGCGTTGAAGAAAGGACAGGGCCGAACACTGAAGCTTTCTTT | TRBJ1-1 | TRBD1 | 15 | few | TRBV29-1
CASSVDPGNEQFF | TGTGCCAGCAGCGTAGACCCCGGGAATGAGCAGTTCTTC | TRBJ2-1 | . | 13 | . | TRBV9
CASSVEASGRGTDTQYF | TGTGCCAGCAGCGTAGAGGCTAGCGGGAGGGGCACAGATACGCAGTATTTT | TRBJ2-3 | TRBD2 | 17 | . | TRBV9
CASSKRGGPMGEQYF | TGTGCCAGCTCGAAAAGGGGGGGACCCATGGGCGAGCAGTACTTC | TRBJ2-7 | . | 15 | . | TRBV18
CASSPGGTSGTHNEQFF | TGTGCCAGCAGCCCGGGGGGGACTAGCGGGACCCACAATGAGCAGTTCTTC | TRBJ2-1 | TRBD2 | 17 | . | TRBV5-4
CASSPGRPDQPQHF | TGTGCCAGTAGTCCTGGCAGACCCGATCAGCCCCAGCATTTT | TRBJ1-5 | . | 14 | . | TRBV19
CASSPPYTEAFF | TGTGCCAGCAGTCCTCCTTACACTGAAGCTTTCTTT | TRBJ1-1 | . | 12 | . | TRBV6-6
CASSRGLGSYNEQFF | TGCGCCAGCAGCCGGGGACTAGGGTCCTACAATGAGCAGTTCTTC | TRBJ2-1 | TRBD2 | 15 | few | TRBV4-3
CASSAGTGIYEQYF | TGTGCCAGCTCAGCCGGGACAGGGATCTACGAGCAGTACTTC | TRBJ2-7 | TRBD1 | 14 | few | TRBV18
CASSESKNWGTYNEQFF | TGTGCCAGCAGTGAATCAAAGAATTGGGGTACCTACAATGAGCAGTTCTTC | TRBJ2-1 | . | 17 | . | TRBV25-1
CASSLGWDTKYF | TGTGCCAGCAGCTTAGGATGGGACACAAAGTACTTC | TRBJ2-7 | . | 12 | . | TRBV7-2
CASSNTKYEQYF | TGTGCCAGCAGCAACACTAAATACGAGCAGTACTTC | TRBJ2-7 | . | 12 | . | TRBV6-6
CASRPTGVETQYF | TGTGCCAGCAGACCAACAGGGGTAGAGACCCAGTACTTC | TRBJ2-5 | TRBD1 | 13 | . | TRBV6-6
CSVKGLNTEAFF | TGCAGCGTGAAGGGCCTGAACACTGAAGCTTTCTTT | TRBJ1-1 | . | 12 | . | TRBV29-1
CASRGVTGELFF | TGTGCCAGCAGAGGGGTCACCGGGGAGCTGTTTTTT | TRBJ2-2 | . | 12 | few | TRBV25-1